Each of the 28 T cell receptor beta chains below was sequenced from the same sample in a study of Ad26.COV2.S vaccination and SARS-CoV-2 variants (dated by TCRdb to about 2021). The protocol used for the library was the immunoSEQ multiplex PCR assay. Held by TCRdb, this immuneACCESS table contains in-frame sequences only and omits some clones. Under half of the omission traces to an unresolved V gene where checked; the cause of the rest is unknown. Within this sample are fewer than 400,000 clones, with around four fifths of them counted one time only. Of the sample, 2% to 2.5% is held by the ten largest clones. The treatment or condition label, as the study defines it: about 20 received Ad26.COV2.S at low or high dose, single or two shots; five or six received placebo; per-sample allocation not given. Repertoires of vaccine and placebo recipients were sequenced from samples collected on day 63 after the first injection.

This specimen consisted of peripheral blood, obtained in a trial of Ad26.COV2.S vaccine versus placebo. The receptors stem from a person aged 18-65 years who received the Ad26.COV2.S COVID-19 vaccine or a placebo.

The J gene is TRBJ2-7, the V gene TRBV19; no firm D call. The CDR3 sequence is 13 residues long. CDR1 and CDR2 (germline): LNHDA, SQIVND (reference sequence). The V end lost 3 bases, the J end lost 4 bases, and 10 bases lay between the germline ends. The CDR3 nucleotides read TGTGCCAGTAGTATTCAGCTCCGGTACGAGCAGTACTTC. Its protein is CASSIQLRYEQYF. The full variable domain, rest sourced from reference TRBV19 and TRBJ2-7, is DGGITQSPKYLFRKEGQNVTLSCEQNLNHDAMYWYRQDPGQGLRLIYYSQIVNDFQKGDIAEGYSVSREKKESFPLTVTSAQKNPTAFYLCASSIQLRYEQYFGPGTRLTVT.

The gene calls are TRBV5-1 and TRBJ2-2; D possibly corresponds to TRBD1 (6 bases). This CDR3 is built from 14 residues. Germline V gene sequence: CDR1 SGHRS, CDR2 YFSETQ. The V and J ends lost 4 bases and 8 bases respectively, with 15 bases between them. The DNA of the CDR3 is TGCGCCAGCAGCCCAGGACAGTTCGTAGGGGAGCTGTTTTTT. This gives the protein CASSPGQFVGELFF.

V is TRBV6-1 and J is TRBJ2-7; 10 nucleotides align to TRBD2. Germline V gene lookup returns CDR1 MNHNS and CDR2 SASEGT. Trimming cost V 4 bases and J 4 bases; bases outside gene matches: 16. CDR3 length equals 18 residues. CDR3 in amino acids: CASSGSGGFTFPLYEQYF. As DNA, the CDR3 is TGTGCCAGCAGTGGTAGCGGGGGGTTCACATTCCCTCTATACGAGCAGTACTTC.

The chain carries TRBV12-2 and TRBJ2-7; TRBD1 is taken as the D call from the table, unchecked against the DNA. TRBV12-2 is listed as a pseudogene. The length of the CDR3 is 14 residues. CDR3 residues: CASRTPGQPYEQYF. DNA for the CDR3: TGTGCAAGTCGCACCCCCGGACAACCCTACGAGCAGTACTTC.

The chain links TRBV19 to TRBJ1-6, with a possible D match to TRBD1 (6 bases). The CDR3 spans 15 residues. V was pared by 3 bases and J by 6 bases, with 12 bases between. Germline V gene sequence: CDR1 LNHDA, CDR2 SQIVND (reference sequence). CDR3 nucleotide sequence: TGTGCCAGTAGTATCCGGGGAGGGGGTAATTCACCCCTCCACTTT. This sequence encodes CASSIRGGGNSPLHF.

The chain joins TRBV10-2 to TRBJ2-1; 7 bases map to TRBD1. Trimming at V came to 4 bases and at J to 0 bases, leaving 12 bases not matched to a gene. The germline V gene encodes CDR1 WSHSY and CDR2 SAAADI. This CDR3 has 18 amino acids. CDR3: CASSGGQSPHISYNEQFF. In DNA, the CDR3 is TGCGCCAGCAGTGGGGGACAGAGTCCTCACATCTCCTACAATGAGCAGTTCTTC.

This clone was seen once. The CDR3 sequence is CASVQDGYYGYTF. DNA for the CDR3: TGTGCTAGTGTCCAGGACGGATACTATGGCTACACCTTC. The rearrangement uses TRBV12-5 and TRBJ1-2; no clear D gene. Germline V gives CDR1 LGHNT, CDR2 FRNRAP. V lost 7 bases to trimming and J lost 3 bases, with 12 bases between them. The CDR3 sequence is 13 residues long.

V usage is TRBV24-1 and J usage is TRBJ1-5, with 9 nucleotides matching TRBD1. CDR3 length equals 16 residues. Trimming at V came to 4 bases and at J to 1 base, leaving 4 bases not matched to a gene. CDR1 is KGHDR and CDR2 is SFDVKD in the germline V gene. CDR3 nucleotide sequence: TGTGCCACCAGTGAGGCCGGGACAGGGAGCAATCAGCCCCAGCATTTT. The encoded protein is CATSEAGTGSNQPQHF.

The rearrangement joins TRBV6-5 to TRBJ2-7; D possibly corresponds to TRBD1 (6 bases). CDR3 length equals 13 residues. Germline V gives CDR1 MNHEY, CDR2 SVGAGI. V lost 6 bases to trimming and J lost 3 bases, with 12 bases between them. Written as DNA, the CDR3 is TGTGCCAGCAGGCGACAGGTTAACTACGAGCAGTACTTC. Translated: CASRRQVNYEQYF.

Concerning this clone itself: Its ends do not fully match the called genes, so a read error is possible. The chain couples TRBV7-7 to TRBJ2-2; D is unclear. Looked up from germline, CDR1 is SSHAT and CDR2 is FNYEAQ (reference sequence). The CDR3 has 15 amino acids. The CDR3 DNA reads TGTGCTAGCAGCTTAGTACCTTTTAACACCGGGGAGCTGTTTTTT. The encoded protein is CASSLVPFNTGELFF.

CDR3 nucleotide sequence: TGTGCCAGCAGCGCCAGGGGGGAGACCCAGTACTTC. It is translated as CASSARGETQYF. The genes are TRBV6-5 and TRBJ2-5; 7 bases agree with TRBD1. Losses at the gene ends were 6 bases for V and 5 bases for J; bases not matched to a gene: 3. This CDR3 spans 12 amino acids. Per the germline V gene, CDR1 is MNHEY and CDR2 is SVGAGI.

The V call is TRBV18, the J call TRBJ1-5; 8 bases align to TRBD1. V lost 5 bases to trimming and J lost 5 bases; unmatched junction nucleotides: 5. Germline assignment: CDR1 KGHSH and CDR2 LQKENI. The CDR3 spans 14 residues. In nucleotides, the CDR3 is TGTGCCAGCTCATCGGACAGGGCGGATCAGCCCCAGCATTTT. It is translated as CASSSDRADQPQHF.

This clone was seen once. The chain has TRBV18 and TRBJ2-1; D ambiguous. The V gene's germline CDR1 is KGHSH and CDR2 LQKENI. The CDR3 covers 12 residues. With 1 base removed from V and 10 bases from J, the gap between germline ends came to 8 bases. The DNA for the CDR3 is TGTGCCAGCTCACCACTGAGACACGAGCAGTTCTTC. Translating it yields CASSPLRHEQFF.

This rearrangement joins TRBV6-5 to TRBJ1-6, with D tentatively TRBD1 (5 bases). Trimming took 4 bases from V and 6 from J, leaving 16 bases between them. Per the germline V gene, CDR1 is MNHEY and CDR2 is SVGAGI. The CDR3 sequence is 16 residues long. The CDR3 spells CASSSWGDEGNSPLHF. Written as DNA, the CDR3 is TGTGCCAGCAGTTCTTGGGGGGATGAGGGTAATTCACCCCTCCACTTT.

V and J are TRBV5-4 and TRBJ1-1; possible D gene TRBD1, 5 bases. Trimming removed 6 bases from V and 4 bases from J, with 19 bases in between. Germline lookup yields CDR1 SGHNT and CDR2 YYREEE (reference sequence). CDR3 size: 15 residues. DNA of the CDR3: TGTGCCAGCAACCCGGGAGGCACCGGGGGCACTGAAGCTTTCTTT. Its protein is CASNPGGTGGTEAFF.

The genes are TRBV3-1 (or the pseudogene TRBV3-2) and TRBJ2-2; tentatively, D is TRBD1 or TRBD2 (6 bases each). Germline CDR1 and CDR2: LGHDT and YNNKEL (reference sequence). The CDR3 is 16 amino acids. Trimming took off 4 bases at V and 0 bases at J, with 12 bases between the two ends. Written as DNA, the CDR3 is TGTGCCAGCAGCCCCAGAGGGGGGACGAACACCGGGGAGCTGTTTTTT. Amino acids: CASSPRGGTNTGELFF.

On this clone itself: At the DNA level, this CDR3 is encoded by other sequences in the same sample as well. This chain links TRBV6-6 with TRBJ2-1; D is perhaps TRBD1 (6 bases). V lost 6 bases and J 1 base, leaving 10 bases between the germline ends. Germline V gene sequence: CDR1 MNHNY, CDR2 SVGAGI (reference sequence). The CDR3 is 14 residues long. CDR3 in amino acids: CASRPGQSYNEQFF. The CDR3 DNA follows: TGTGCCAGCAGACCTGGACAGTCCTACAATGAGCAGTTCTTC.

The rearrangement joins TRBV7-2 to TRBJ2-7; D is unresolved. V was trimmed by 2 bases and J by 6 bases, leaving 14 bases between them. This CDR3 is built from 14 residues. Germline assignment: CDR1 SGHTA and CDR2 FQGNSA. The CDR3 coding sequence is TGTGCCAGCAGCTTACGGACCGTTCGGGTCGAGCAGTACTTC. Translated, it gives CASSLRTVRVEQYF.

The chain uses TRBV6-5 and TRBJ2-7; D might be TRBD1 or TRBD2, each matching 5 bases. The CDR3 covers 14 residues. CDR1 is MNHEY and CDR2 is SVGAGI in the germline V gene. Trimming took 6 bases from V and 4 from J, leaving 16 bases between them. Here the CDR3 DNA reads TGTGCCAGCAGCCGCGACGGGGACGCGTACGAGCAGTACTTC. It yields the protein CASSRDGDAYEQYF.

The chain links TRBV28 to TRBJ1-6; D gene ambiguous. Germline values: CDR1 MDHEN, CDR2 SYDVKM. This CDR3 is built from 17 residues. V was shortened by 2 bases and J by 0 bases, with 11 bases between the two germline ends. The CDR3 DNA reads TGTGCCAGCAGTTTAGCCGGGTACAGCTCCTATAATTCACCCCTCCACTTT. Protein product: CASSLAGYSSYNSPLHF.

This clone has ten or more counts. The chain employs TRBV2 and TRBJ1-2, with D unresolved. The ends were cut back, 7 bases at V and 6 bases at J, with 12 bases in the middle. Germline CDR1 reads SNHLY; CDR2 reads FYNNEI. The CDR3 contains 12 residues. This CDR3 reads CASTSPGNGYTF. The CDR3 DNA reads as TGTGCCAGCACAAGCCCGGGGAATGGCTACACCTTC.

Only a few counts were recorded for this clone. The chain is built from TRBV4-2 and TRBJ2-2; D not certain. Trimming removed 1 base at V and 3 bases at J, with 12 bases between. The germline V gene has CDR1 LGHNA and CDR2 YNFKEQ. The CDR3 spans 16 residues. The DNA for the CDR3 is TGTGCCAGCAGCCAAGCGTCCAGCCGTTACACCGGGGAGCTGTTTTTT. It is translated as CASSQASSRYTGELFF.

CDR3 sequence: CASGPGVSPLHF. The CDR3 nucleotides read TGTGCCAGCGGACCAGGGGTTTCACCCCTCCACTTT. The chain couples TRBV27 to TRBJ1-6; tentative D call: TRBD1 (6 bases). Germline lookup yields CDR1 MNHEY and CDR2 SMNVEV (reference sequence). V was shortened by 8 bases and J by 9 bases, with 11 bases between the two germline ends. This CDR3 is built from 12 residues.

The chain has TRBV5-5 and TRBJ2-3; D ambiguous. This CDR3 is 16 amino acids long. CDR1 is SGHKS and CDR2 is YYEKEE in the germline V gene (reference sequence). The ends were cut back, 1 base at V and 1 base at J, with 13 bases in the middle. The CDR3 region is CASSLTISAGTDTQYF. The CDR3 coding sequence is TGTGCCAGCAGCTTGACTATAAGCGCGGGCACAGATACGCAGTATTTT.

The CDR3 region is CATLDRNTEAFF. Here the CDR3 DNA reads TGTGCCACCTTGGACAGGAACACTGAAGCTTTCTTT. The V call is TRBV27, the J call TRBJ1-1, with TRBD1 as a possible D gene (6 bases). CDR1 and CDR2 (germline): MNHEY, SMNVEV (reference sequence). The CDR3 is 12 amino acids. Trimming left V 10 bases short and J 1 base short, with 10 bases between.

This chain uses TRBV30 with TRBJ2-7; 9 nucleotides align to TRBD1. The germline CDR1 and CDR2 sequences are GTSNPN and SVGIG (reference sequence). Trimming removed 2 bases from V and 1 base from J; junction bases left unmatched: 12. The CDR3 consists of 17 residues. In DNA form, the CDR3 reads TGTGCCTGGAGTCCCCGGACAGGGGCAAGTGCGTCCTACGAGCAGTACTTC. Translating gives CAWSPRTGASASYEQYF. Filled out from reference TRBV30 and TRBJ2-7, the complete variable domain reads SQTIHQWPATLVQPVGSPLSLECTVEGTSNPNLYWYRQAAGRGLQLLFYSVGIGQISSEVPQNLSASRPQDRQFILSSKKLLLSDSGFYLCAWSPRTGASASYEQYFGPGTRLTVT.

The V gene is TRBV28, the J gene TRBJ2-7; D unresolved. The CDR3 is made up of 15 amino acids. The ends were cut back, 4 bases at V and 2 bases at J, with 15 bases in the middle. The V gene's germline CDR1 is MDHEN and CDR2 SYDVKM. The CDR3 DNA reads as TGTGCCAGCAGTTCCCCGGACGGTGCTCCCTACGAGCAGTACTTC. Translating it yields CASSSPDGAPYEQYF.

V and J are TRBV5-6 and TRBJ2-7; D ambiguous. There are 12 residues in the CDR3. Trimming pared 2 bases from V and 3 bases from J, leaving 6 bases between. The germline CDR1 and CDR2 sequences are SGHDT and YYEEEE. This chain's CDR3 is CASSLHRYEQYF. The CDR3 DNA is TGTGCCAGCAGCTTACACCGCTACGAGCAGTACTTC.